This T cell receptor beta chain was retrieved from a study of T cell repertoires in ileal Crohn's disease. The germline V gene has CDR1 KGHSH and CDR2 LQKENI. Trimming at V came to 7 bases and at J to 6 bases, leaving 13 bases not matched to a gene. The length of the CDR3 is 15 residues. The repertoire was sequenced with immunoSEQ multiplex PCR; TCRdb's copy has only in-frame clones and lacks some. This sample has some 10,000 clones, with around three quarters found just once. The chain has TRBV18 and TRBJ2-7; 9 bases map to TRBD1. The receptor was isolated from an adult with Crohn's disease. The sequencing sample was made of ileal tissue. Here the CDR3 reads CASLQGAQGVGEQYF. For the CDR3, the DNA is TGTGCCAGCTTACAGGGGGCTCAGGGAGTTGGCGAGCAGTACTTC.